These 10 T cell receptor beta chains were sequenced from one sample in a study of PD-L1 blockade in urothelial cancer. Sequenced by immunoSEQ multiplex PCR; TCRdb stores in-frame clones only, minus some. Here the sample spans some 52,000 clones, over 75% being singletons. The sample in question was PBMCs, obtained around atezolizumab (anti-PD-L1) treatment. These TCRs come from a man aged 40-49 years with urothelial cancer.

This chain links TRBV5-4 with TRBJ1-1; possible D gene TRBD1, 5 bases. Trimming left V 6 bases short and J 1 base short, with 10 bases between. Germline values: CDR1 SGHNT, CDR2 YYREEE (reference sequence). This CDR3 has 13 residues. Here the CDR3 reads CASTQQGNTEAFF. The CDR3 DNA is TGTGCCAGCACCCAGCAGGGGAACACTGAAGCTTTCTTT.

The chain couples TRBV14 to TRBJ2-7; 8 bases fit TRBD2. Germline CDR1 and CDR2: SGHDN and FVKESK. The CDR3 consists of 19 residues. Trimming removed 4 bases from V and 2 bases from J; junction bases left unmatched: 19. CDR3 DNA sequence: TGTGCCAGCAGCCGAAGACTTAGCGGGATATCGGCCGTCACCTACGAGCAGTACTTC. Translation: CASSRRLSGISAVTYEQYF.

This rearrangement joins TRBV7-3 to TRBJ1-2, with 8 bases aligning to TRBD1. The CDR3 is made up of 13 amino acids. Germline lookup yields CDR1 SGHTA and CDR2 FQGTGA. V lost 3 bases, J lost 8 bases, and 5 bases stayed unmatched. This chain's CDR3 is CASSLDRVEGYTF. The CDR3 DNA is TGTGCCAGCAGCTTGGACAGGGTAGAAGGCTACACCTTC. Full variable domain (remainder filled in from reference TRBV7-3 and TRBJ1-2): GAGVSQTPSNKVTEKGKYVELRCDPISGHTALYWYRQSLGQGPEFLIYFQGTGAADDSGLPNDRFFAVRPEGSVSTLKIQRTERGDSAVYLCASSLDRVEGYTFGSGTRLTVV.

The V call is TRBV5-1, the J call TRBJ2-5; 8 bases are shared with TRBD1. Germline V gene lookup returns CDR1 SGHRS and CDR2 YFSETQ. V shed 4 bases, J shed 1 base, and the junction held 0 bases outside the gene matches. This CDR3 has 13 residues. The CDR3 DNA reads as TGCGCCAGCAGCGGACAGGGCCAAGAGACCCAGTACTTC. This gives the protein CASSGQGQETQYF.

A single count supports this clone. The CDR3 region has the DNA TGTGCCTGGGACTACAGGGGAGGCACAGATACGCAGTATTTT. It translates to CAWDYRGGTDTQYF. The V and J genes are TRBV30 and TRBJ2-3, with 7 bases lining up with TRBD1. From germline, CDR1 is GTSNPN and CDR2 SVGIG (reference sequence). Trimming at V came to 5 bases and at J to 1 base, leaving 6 bases not matched to a gene. The CDR3 has 14 amino acids.

There are a few counts of this clone. The V gene is TRBV6-5, the J gene TRBJ2-2, with a tentative D call TRBD2 (6 bases). V lost 5 bases, J lost 12 bases, and 10 bases lay in between. The CDR3 length is 11 residues. The germline gives CDR1 MNHEY, CDR2 SVGAGI. In DNA, the CDR3 is TGTGCCAGCAGTGAGGGACTCCAGCTGTTTTTT. Encoded protein: CASSEGLQLFF.

The CDR3 region is CASSSLQGHQETQYF. CDR3 in DNA: TGTGCCAGCAGCAGCCTACAGGGGCACCAAGAGACCCAGTACTTC. The V gene is TRBV27, the J gene TRBJ2-5; 7 bases fit TRBD1. With 6 bases clipped from V and 0 bases from J, the junction kept 7 bases outside the gene matches. This CDR3 contains 15 residues. Germline CDR1 is MNHEY and CDR2 is SMNVEV (reference sequence).

The rearrangement links TRBV5-1 to TRBJ1-4; possibly TRBD1 for D (5 bases). The V and J ends lost 3 bases and 8 bases respectively, with 20 bases between them. The CDR3 spans 16 residues. Germline CDR1 SGHRS, CDR2 YFSETQ. CDR3: CASSSERGRPLEKLFF. The CDR3 bases are TGCGCCAGCAGCTCGGAACGGGGGAGACCCCTCGAAAAACTGTTTTTT.

The V gene is TRBV15, the J gene TRBJ2-7, with TRBD1 as a possible D gene (6 bases). The CDR3 length is 17 residues. V was cut by 4 bases and J by 3 bases, with 22 bases left in between. Germline CDR1 is LNHNV and CDR2 is YYDKDF (reference sequence). CDR3 nucleotide sequence: TGTGCCACCAGCACCCTATATCTGGGGACAACGGACTACGAGCAGTACTTC. It translates to CATSTLYLGTTDYEQYF.

This clone has just one count. This sequence joins TRBV10-3 and TRBJ2-1; D ambiguous. With 7 bases removed from V and 6 bases from J, the gap between germline ends came to 13 bases. The CDR3 runs to 13 residues. The germline V gene encodes CDR1 ENHRY and CDR2 SYGVKD. CDR3 sequence reads: CAITPRVSNEQFF. The CDR3 nucleotides read TGTGCCATCACCCCGAGAGTTAGCAATGAGCAGTTCTTC.